The 29 T cell receptor beta chains given below trace back to one sample, sequenced in a study of cytomegalovirus exposure and HLA in healthy donors. Method: immunoSEQ multiplex PCR; TCRdb's copy keeps in-frame clones and lacks some. The data contain 120,000 to 150,000 clones, over 80% of them singletons. Specimen: PBMCs. Receptors originate from a man between 18 and 35 years old in good health and CMV-seropositive.

This chain joins TRBV28 and TRBJ1-2, with D perhaps TRBD1 (5 bases). V was pared by 4 bases and J by 3 bases, with 21 bases between. Germline V CDR1 and CDR2: MDHEN, SYDVKM. The CDR3 extends over 17 amino acids. The CDR3 nucleotides are TGTGCCAGCAGTTCCCCACGGGGAGGGGAATTTCACTATGGCTACACCTTC. Protein product: CASSSPRGGEFHYGYTF.

CDR3 nucleotides: TGTGCCAGCAGCCAAACAGGGACTAATGAAAAACTGTTTTTT. It is translated as CASSQTGTNEKLFF. The chain uses TRBV9 and TRBJ1-4, with a tentative D call TRBD1 (6 bases). The CDR3 contains 14 residues. Trimming removed 4 bases from V and 2 bases from J, with 9 bases in between. Germline V gene sequence: CDR1 SGDLS, CDR2 YYNGEE.

This CDR3 is CASSLGRRETQYF. CDR3 DNA: TGTGCCAGCAGCTTAGGTAGGAGGGAGACCCAGTACTTC. The chain carries TRBV7-2 and TRBJ2-5; a possible D gene is TRBD2 (5 bases). Trimming cost V 1 base and J 5 bases, with 8 bases left between them. This CDR3 region has 13 residues. Germline assignment: CDR1 SGHTA and CDR2 FQGNSA.

The rearrangement links TRBV28 to TRBJ2-5; tentatively, D is TRBD2 (5 bases). Trimming pared 4 bases from V and 9 bases from J, leaving 15 bases between. Germline lookup yields CDR1 MDHEN and CDR2 SYDVKM. This CDR3 spans 13 amino acids. The CDR3 DNA reads as TGTGCCAGCAGTTACTTCGTGGCGGAGGCCCAGTACTTC. Translating it yields CASSYFVAEAQYF.

CDR3 residues: CASSRQTGRSGANVLTF. The CDR3 coding sequence is TGTGCCAGTAGCCGACAGACAGGGCGCTCTGGGGCCAACGTCCTGACTTTC. The chain recombines TRBV19 with TRBJ2-6; TRBD1 matches at 7 bases. CDR3 length: 17 amino acids. V was clipped by 6 bases and J by 0 bases; unmatched bases: 8. The germline CDR1 and CDR2 sequences are LNHDA and SQIVND (reference sequence).

The chain recombines TRBV6-6 with TRBJ1-1; 7 nucleotides match TRBD1. The CDR3 length is 13 residues. Germline CDR1 and CDR2: MNHNY and SVGAGI (reference sequence). V dropped 5 bases and J dropped 3; count of bases not matched to a gene: 3. DNA of the CDR3: TGTGCCAGCAGTACCGACAGGGACACTGAAGCTTTCTTT. This codes for CASSTDRDTEAFF.

This clone was detected once. The chain is built from TRBV6-1 and TRBJ1-1, with D possibly matching TRBD1 (5 bases). The CDR3 has 15 amino acids. Germline V gene data show CDR1 as MNHNS and CDR2 as SASEGT. Trimming took 4 bases from V and 6 from J, leaving 18 bases between them. CDR3 region: CASSAYQPGIAEAFF. The CDR3 DNA reads as TGTGCCAGCAGTGCCTACCAACCAGGGATCGCTGAAGCTTTCTTT.

The CDR3 sequence: CASSQERTGTDTQYF. CDR3 nucleotides: TGCGCCAGCAGCCAAGAAAGGACAGGGACAGATACGCAGTATTTT. The V call is TRBV4-1, the J call TRBJ2-3; 8 nucleotides agree with TRBD1. V was pared by 0 bases and J by 3 bases, with 2 bases of the junction left unmatched. In germline, CDR1 is MGHRA, CDR2 YSYEKL. The CDR3 has 15 amino acids.

The rearrangement joins TRBV7-2 to TRBJ2-1, with 10 bases that match TRBD2. CDR1 and CDR2 from the germline V gene are SGHTA and FQGNSA. There are 15 residues in the CDR3. Trimming at V came to 6 bases and at J to 6 bases, leaving 8 bases not matched to a gene. CDR3 sequence (DNA): TGTGCCAGCAGACGTGGACTAGCGGAAAGCAATGAGCAGTTCTTC. It specifies CASRRGLAESNEQFF.

This clone was seen only once. The chain links TRBV4-2 to TRBJ1-1; D is unresolved. CDR3 length equals 14 residues. Per germline, CDR1 LGHNA and CDR2 YNFKEQ. Trimming left V 0 bases short and J 1 base short, with 6 bases between. The CDR3, as DNA: TGTGCCAGCAGCCAAGACCGGTCGAACACTGAAGCTTTCTTT. It is translated as CASSQDRSNTEAFF.

This clone was recorded only once. The chain has TRBV2 and TRBJ2-3; 8 bases align to TRBD1. This CDR3 contains 15 residues. Unmatched junction bases numbered 5, after V lost 2 bases and J lost 4 bases. The germline gives CDR1 SNHLY, CDR2 FYNNEI. CDR3 in amino acids: CASSEQGASADTQYF. The DNA for the CDR3 is TGTGCCAGCAGTGAACAGGGGGCGAGCGCAGATACGCAGTATTTT. The full variable domain, rest sourced from reference TRBV2 and TRBJ2-3, is EPEVTQTPSHQVTQMGQEVILRCVPISNHLYFYWYRQILGQKVEFLVSFYNNEISEKSEIFDDQFSVERPDGSNFTLKIRSTKLEDSAMYFCASSEQGASADTQYFGPGTRLTVL.

The genes are TRBV6-5 and TRBJ2-1, with TRBD1 as a possible D gene (6 bases). V was pared by 9 bases and J by 8 bases, with 11 bases between. CDR3 length: 11 amino acids. CDR1 is MNHEY, CDR2 SVGAGI, per germline. The CDR3 sequence: CASYRDHEQFF. The CDR3, as DNA: TGTGCCAGTTACAGGGACCATGAGCAGTTCTTC.

The chain carries TRBV19 and TRBJ2-1; possibly TRBD2 for D (5 bases). The CDR3 has 15 residues. V gave up 1 base and J gave up 3 bases, with 10 bases separating them. The germline CDR1 and CDR2 sequences are LNHDA and SQIVND (reference sequence). CDR3 nucleotides: TGTGCCAGTAGTATAGGTAGCGAATTCTACAATGAGCAGTTCTTC. Its translation is CASSIGSEFYNEQFF.

CDR3 region: CASSLWSEQFF. CDR3 sequence (DNA): TGTGCCAGCAGCTTATGGAGTGAGCAGTTCTTC. The V gene is TRBV7-9, the J gene TRBJ2-1; D unclear. The CDR3 consists of 11 residues. Germline loops: CDR1 SEHNR, CDR2 FQNEAQ (reference sequence). V was cut by 2 bases and J by 9 bases, with 5 bases left in between.

This clone was recorded a few times. The chain employs TRBV15 and TRBJ1-2; 8 nucleotides line up with TRBD1. This CDR3 has 15 residues. CDR1 LNHNV and CDR2 YYDKDF come from the germline V gene (reference sequence). Germline trimming cut 0 bases from V and 8 bases from J; bases unmatched to any gene: 8. Here the CDR3 reads CATSRDTRTGYGYTF. The CDR3 DNA reads TGTGCCACCAGCAGAGATACCCGGACAGGGTACGGCTACACCTTC.

The rearrangement joins TRBV25-1 to TRBJ1-2, with 7 nucleotides matching TRBD1. Germline CDR1 reads MGHDK; CDR2 reads SYGVNS. J lost 0 bases, V lost 6 bases, and 10 bases had no gene match. This CDR3 has 16 residues. The CDR3 DNA is TGTGCCAGCAGACTAAGTGGGACAGCTACTAACTATGGCTACACCTTC. This sequence encodes CASRLSGTATNYGYTF.

V usage is TRBV10-2 and J usage is TRBJ2-7; D not resolved. This CDR3 contains 11 residues. V lost 2 bases to trimming and J lost 6 bases, with 5 bases between them. From germline, CDR1 is WSHSY and CDR2 SAAADI. The CDR3 coding sequence is TGCGCCAGCAGTGAGGGCGGCGAGCAGTACTTC. Translating gives CASSEGGEQYF.

This clone has only one observation. This sequence joins TRBV14 and TRBJ2-7; D is possibly TRBD2 (5 bases). Trimming shortened V by 4 bases and J by 6 bases, and 13 bases separated the two germline ends. Germline CDR1 is SGHDN and CDR2 is FVKESK. The CDR3 is made up of 13 amino acids. CDR3 protein: CASSRGSGLEQYF. DNA of the CDR3: TGTGCCAGCAGCCGAGGGTCCGGGCTCGAGCAGTACTTC.

The genes are TRBV18 and TRBJ1-1, with D perhaps TRBD1 (6 bases). V was shortened by 4 bases and J by 1 base, with 10 bases between the two germline ends. The V gene's germline CDR1 is KGHSH and CDR2 LQKENI. The CDR3 has 14 amino acids. The CDR3 is CASSRSQGNTEAFF. The CDR3 DNA follows: TGTGCCAGCTCACGATCACAGGGGAACACTGAAGCTTTCTTT.

The chain couples TRBV21-1 to TRBJ1-5; the table's TRBD1 call for D was not verified on the DNA. TRBV21-1 represents a pseudogene. The length of the CDR3 is 12 residues. The CDR3 reads CAILQGLQPQHF. CDR3 nucleotides: TGTGCCATTCTACAGGGGTTGCAGCCCCAGCATTTT.

The V call is TRBV27, the J call TRBJ2-5; D call uncertain. The V end lost 2 bases, the J end lost 4 bases, and 11 bases lay between the germline ends. The germline CDR1 and CDR2 sequences are MNHEY and SMNVEV (reference sequence). The CDR3 runs to 14 residues. DNA for the CDR3: TGTGCCAGCAGTTTAAGGCGGTTAGGAGAGACCCAGTACTTC. Translation: CASSLRRLGETQYF.

A note on this clone: Sequence at one end of the junction differs from germline and may be a read error. The chain uses TRBV2 and TRBJ2-3; 13 positions match TRBD2. The CDR3 has 16 amino acids. Germline V gives CDR1 SNHLY, CDR2 FYNNEI. The CDR3 DNA reads TGTGCCAGCTTACTAGCGGGGGGGCCAAGCAGAGATACGCAGTATTTT. This encodes CASLLAGGPSRDTQYF.

The table lists this clone with a count of one. The chain links TRBV7-9 to TRBJ1-1; D unresolved. Germline CDR1 and CDR2: SEHNR and FQNEAQ (reference sequence). The CDR3 runs 12 residues. Trimming cost V 2 bases and J 7 bases, with 8 bases left between them. The CDR3: CASSLNGLEAFF. CDR3 DNA sequence: TGTGCCAGCAGCTTAAACGGTCTTGAAGCTTTCTTT.

V and J are TRBV19 and TRBJ2-6; the D gene is possibly TRBD2 (6 bases). This CDR3 comprises 16 residues. V lost 9 bases and J 2 bases, leaving 17 bases between the germline ends. In germline, CDR1 is LNHDA, CDR2 SQIVND (reference sequence). The CDR3 spells CASRDSILAGANVLTF. DNA of the CDR3: TGTGCCAGCCGGGACTCTATTTTGGCTGGGGCCAACGTCCTGACTTTC.

This sequence joins TRBV19 and TRBJ2-2; tentatively, D is TRBD1 (6 bases). The CDR3 has 14 amino acids. Trimming left V 6 bases short and J 4 bases short, with 12 bases between. Germline V gene lookup returns CDR1 LNHDA and CDR2 SQIVND (reference sequence). CDR3 in amino acids: CASRDGGGTGELFF. CDR3 sequence (DNA): TGTGCCAGTAGGGATGGGGGCGGCACCGGGGAGCTGTTTTTT.

The sample holds one count of this clone. The DNA for the CDR3 is TGTGCCAGCAGCCAAGAAGGGAAGGGGAACCGGGACAGGGCCTTGGGCGAGCAGTACTTC. It codes for CASSQEGKGNRDRALGEQYF. V gene TRBV14 combines with J gene TRBJ2-7; TRBD1 agrees at 9 bases. Germline lookup yields CDR1 SGHDN and CDR2 FVKESK. The ends lost 0 bases at V and 6 bases at J; junction bases unmatched: 21. The CDR3 covers 20 residues.

V usage is TRBV18 and J usage is TRBJ2-1, with a weak D call TRBD2 (6 bases). V gave up 5 bases and J gave up 4 bases, with 12 bases separating them. The length of the CDR3 is 14 residues. Germline assignment: CDR1 KGHSH and CDR2 LQKENI. The CDR3 DNA reads as TGTGCCAGCTCATCCAACGGGGGTTACAATGAGCAGTTCTTC. It codes for CASSSNGGYNEQFF.

This chain links TRBV7-9 with TRBJ1-5; D is possibly TRBD1 (6 bases). The ends were cut back, 5 bases at V and 4 bases at J, with 9 bases in the middle. This CDR3 region has 13 residues. The germline V gene encodes CDR1 SEHNR and CDR2 FQNEAQ (reference sequence). The CDR3 nucleotides are TGTGCCAGCAGCCAAACAGGGAATCAGCCCCAGCATTTT. The encoded protein is CASSQTGNQPQHF. The variable domain in full, completed from reference TRBV7-9 and TRBJ1-5, reads DTGVSQNPRHKITKRGQNVTFRCDPISEHNRLYWYRQTLGQGPEFLTYFQNEAQLEKSRLLSDRFSAERPKGSFSTLEIQRTEQGDSAMYLCASSQTGNQPQHFGDGTRLSIL.

The count of this clone is one. The chain carries TRBV7-9 and TRBJ1-5; 9 bases are shared with TRBD1. After removal of 4 bases from V and 4 bases from J, the junction contained 2 bases not matched to a gene. Germline V gives CDR1 SEHNR, CDR2 FQNEAQ (reference sequence). The CDR3 contains 14 residues. CDR3 in amino acids: CASSSGQGNQPQHF. The CDR3, as DNA: TGTGCCAGCAGCTCCGGACAGGGGAATCAGCCCCAGCATTTT.